This TCR beta chain is from a study of blood T cells in healthy people across ages. Study background: About one barcoded beta molecule per two T cells came from capture by template switching.

A second PCR, run for about 7 to 11 cycles, used a sample-barcoded 5' primer plus a J-beta primer mix. TCRdb re-derived calls from the 5' RACE reads in MiXCR, one entry per CDR3 protein. This sample has 730,000 or so distinct CDR3 sequences; approximately 40% occur once, and the top ten carry 25% to 30%. V lost 5 bases and J lost 3; bases outside the gene matches: 8. The CDR3 is made up of 15 amino acids. The germline V gene has CDR1 SEHNR and CDR2 FQNEAQ (reference sequence). This clonotype was picked up a small number of times. This TCR came from a man older than 75 in good health. The sequenced sample consisted of blood. This rearrangement joins TRBV7-9 to TRBJ2-7, with 9 bases that match TRBD2. The CDR3: CASSPRGRALYEQYF. The CDR3 nucleotides read TGTGCCAGCAGCCCCCGCGGGAGGGCCCTCTACGAGCAGTACTTC.